The 28 T cell receptor beta chains given below trace back to one sample, sequenced in a study of breast tumors, draining lymph nodes, adjacent tissues. In TCRdb, the multiplex PCR reads were re-called with MiXCR into one record per CDR3 protein. The sample holds over 130,000 distinct CDR3 sequences, around a third seen once. Breast cancer patients provided tissue from their axillary draining lymph nodes. Input material: axillary lymph node tissue. These receptors were taken from a female donor with breast cancer. Some clones in this sample may be carry-over from other donors' samples.

This clonotype was found many times. The V call is TRBV4-3, the J call TRBJ2-1; no clear D. With 3 bases removed from V and 0 bases from J, the gap between germline ends came to 9 bases. The germline gives CDR1 LGHNA, CDR2 YSLEER. The length of the CDR3 is 15 residues. The CDR3 DNA is TGCGCCAGCAGCCAGGAACCAGACTCCTACAATGAGCAGTTCTTC. This translates into CASSQEPDSYNEQFF.

This clonotype was seen ten or more times. This rearrangement joins TRBV27 to TRBJ2-7; 8 nucleotides match TRBD2. The CDR3 contains 16 residues. V gave up 3 bases and J gave up 0 bases; unmatched junction bases: 7. CDR1 and CDR2 (germline): MNHEY, SMNVEV (reference sequence). CDR3: CASSLYPSGPSYEQYV. DNA of the CDR3: TGTGCCAGCAGTTTGTACCCTAGCGGGCCCTCCTACGAGCAGTACGTC.

CDR3 protein: CASSLGGSLYEQYF. The CDR3 bases are TGTGCCAGCAGCTTAGGGGGGAGTTTGTACGAGCAGTACTTC. The chain links TRBV7-9 to TRBJ2-7, with D perhaps matching TRBD1 or TRBD2 (5 bases each). The ends were cut back, 1 base at V and 4 bases at J, with 11 bases in the middle. The CDR3 contains 14 residues. CDR1 is SEHNR, CDR2 FQNEAQ, per germline (reference sequence). The variable domain in full, completed from reference TRBV7-9 and TRBJ2-7, reads DTGVSQNPRHKITKRGQNVTFRCDPISEHNRLYWYRQTLGQGPEFLTYFQNEAQLEKSRLLSDRFSAERPKGSFSTLEIQRTEQGDSAMYLCASSLGGSLYEQYFGPGTRLTVT.

The gene calls are TRBV7-2 and TRBJ1-6; 7 bases align to TRBD1. Germline CDR1 SGHTA, CDR2 FQGNSA. Losses at the gene ends were 2 bases for V and 12 bases for J; bases not matched to a gene: 7. The CDR3 totals 14 residues. The CDR3 loop reads CASSLWLTGQPLHF. The DNA of the CDR3 is TGTGCCAGCAGCTTATGGCTGACAGGGCAACCCCTCCACTTT.

Details on this clonotype: At one of its ends the junction is not consistent with the germline gene, which may arise from a read error. The gene calls are TRBV12-3 or TRBV12-4 and TRBJ1-4; D gene unclear. CDR3 length: 12 amino acids. CDR3 region: CASRTPNEKLPF. CDR3 coding DNA: TGTGCCAGCAGGACCCCTAATGAAAAACTGCCTTTT.

This clonotype was counted ten times or more. The chain carries TRBV7-2 and TRBJ2-5; 10 bases are a match to TRBD2. J was trimmed by 5 bases and V by 2 bases; bases with no gene match: 11. This CDR3 region has 17 residues. Germline V lookup: CDR1 SGHTA, CDR2 FQGNSA. This CDR3 is CASSLRAGGVGSETQYF. The CDR3 nucleotides are TGTGCCAGCAGCTTAAGAGCGGGGGGGGTCGGGTCGGAGACCCAGTACTTC.

This clonotype was picked up many times. This CDR3 reads CASSRLGVDGYTF. The DNA for the CDR3 is TGTGCCAGCAGCAGACTGGGGGTTGATGGCTACACCTTC. The chain links TRBV6-6 to TRBJ1-2; tentatively, D is TRBD1 (5 bases). Germline V gene data show CDR1 as MNHNY and CDR2 as SVGAGI (reference sequence). This CDR3 region has 13 residues. V dropped 6 bases and J dropped 6 bases, with 14 bases sitting between them.

This clonotype appeared many times. V gene TRBV6-5 combines with J gene TRBJ1-5, with D possibly matching TRBD1 (5 bases). This CDR3 contains 16 residues. Trimming removed 0 bases at V and 3 bases at J, with 12 bases between. Germline lookup yields CDR1 MNHEY and CDR2 SVGAGI. CDR3 coding DNA: TGTGCCAGCAGTTACTCGAGAGCAGGGCTCAATCAGCCCCAGCATTTT. Its translation: CASSYSRAGLNQPQHF.

Remarks on this clonotype: A much larger clone differs by one base, so this may be a read error. The J gene is TRBJ1-2, the V gene TRBV20-1; TRBD1 is a possible D gene (5 bases). The germline V gene encodes CDR1 DFQATT and CDR2 SNEGSKA (reference sequence). The CDR3 length is 12 residues. CDR3 in amino acids: CSAGGGNAGSTF. In DNA form, the CDR3 reads TGCAGTGCGGGGGGGGGAAACGCTGGCTCCACCTTC.

This clonotype was recorded many times. The chain has TRBV10-3 and TRBJ1-5, with D unresolved. Germline V CDR1 and CDR2: ENHRY, SYGVKD. CDR3 length: 14 residues. The V and J ends lost 4 bases and 6 bases respectively, with 13 bases between them. The CDR3 nucleotides read TGTGCCATCAGTGGGGTAGAGGTGCCTCAGCCCCAGCATTTT. Residues: CAISGVEVPQPQHF.

Worth noting for this clonotype: A single base separates this from a much larger clone, so it may be a read error. The V and J genes are TRBV18 and TRBJ2-1, with no clear D. This CDR3 has 12 residues. V was pared by 8 bases and J by 9 bases, with 14 bases between. From germline, CDR1 is KGHSH and CDR2 LQKENI. As DNA, the CDR3 is TGTGCCAGCGCATCAAGATTCGGTGAGCAGTTCTTC. Its protein is CASASRFGEQFF.

This clonotype was observed at least ten times. This sequence joins TRBV5-8 and TRBJ1-2, with a possible D match to TRBD1 (6 bases). Germline-derived CDR1 and CDR2 are SGHTS and YDEGEE. Deletions cut 4 bases from V and 4 bases from J, with 17 bases between. The length of the CDR3 is 15 residues. Here the CDR3 DNA reads TGTGCCAGCAGCCGAAAAGGGGGAGCTATCTATGGCTACACCTTC. It yields the protein CASSRKGGAIYGYTF.

This clonotype was counted between two and nine times. This could be a read error, since a much larger clone is one nucleotide away. This chain uses TRBV7-3 with TRBJ2-1; 11 bases are shared with TRBD1. Losses at the gene ends were 1 base for V and 2 bases for J; bases not matched to a gene: 1. This CDR3 has 16 amino acids. Germline-derived CDR1 and CDR2 are SGHTA and FQGTGA. The CDR3 region is CASSLRGQGAYNEQFF. CDR3 nucleotides: TGTGCCAGCAGCTTAAGGGGACAGGGGGCCTACAATGAGCAGTTCTTC.

The V and J genes are TRBV18 and TRBJ2-3, with D perhaps matching TRBD2 (5 bases). V was cut by 5 bases and J by 0 bases, with 15 bases left in between. This CDR3 contains 16 residues. The germline V gene encodes CDR1 KGHSH and CDR2 LQKENI. CDR3 bases: TGTGCCAGCTCAACCCTACGGGGTAGAAGCACAGATACGCAGTATTTT. Amino acids: CASSTLRGRSTDTQYF.

A remark on this clonotype: This sequence may be a read error, since a much larger clone differs from it by one base. This rearrangement joins TRBV20-1 to TRBJ2-1; TRBD2 aligns across 8 bases. The CDR3 covers 12 residues. The germline gives CDR1 DFQATT, CDR2 SNEGSKA (reference sequence). The CDR3 reads CSASGGAIERFF. In DNA, the CDR3 is TGCAGTGCTAGCGGGGGGGCCATTGAGCGGTTCTTC.

Regarding this clonotype: This could be a read error, since a much larger clone is one nucleotide away. This chain uses TRBV20-1 with TRBJ2-5; 12 nucleotides agree with TRBD2. CDR1 and CDR2 (germline): DFQATT, SNEGSKA (reference sequence). The CDR3 spans 14 residues. J gave up 7 bases and V 3 bases, and 6 bases lay outside the gene matches. The CDR3: CSASSRTSGATQYF. In nucleotides, the CDR3 is TGCAGTGCTAGCTCCAGGACTAGCGGGGCGACCCAGTACTTC.

V and J are TRBV6-2 or TRBV6-3 and TRBJ2-4; D might be TRBD1 or TRBD2, each matching 5 bases. The CDR3 consists of 17 residues. Trimming pared 5 bases from V and 0 bases from J, leaving 17 bases between. Germline V gene sequence: CDR1 MNHEY, CDR2 SVGEGT. The CDR3 sequence is CASSHPGHRLAKNIQYF. The DNA of the CDR3 is TGTGCCAGCAGTCACCCGGGGCATAGACTAGCCAAAAACATTCAGTACTTC.

This clonotype has ten or more counts. The chain joins TRBV18 to TRBJ2-7, with D uncertain. V gave up 8 bases and J gave up 0 bases, with 20 bases separating them. Germline V gives CDR1 KGHSH, CDR2 LQKENI. The CDR3 extends over 16 amino acids. The CDR3 bases are TGTGCCAGCCGCAGAGAAGTAAATGACAACTCCTACGAGCAGTACGTC. This sequence encodes CASRREVNDNSYEQYV.

Concerning this clonotype itself: Given a much more abundant clone one base away, this may be a read error. This chain joins TRBV7-8 and TRBJ2-7, with TRBD1 identical over 7 bases. There are 12 residues in the CDR3. In germline, CDR1 is SGHVS, CDR2 FQNEAQ. This CDR3 is CASSRQGYEQHV. The CDR3 DNA reads as TGTGCCAGCAGCCGACAGGGTTACGAGCAGCACGTC.

This clonotype was detected ten times or more. The V call is TRBV5-6, the J call TRBJ2-5, with D possibly matching TRBD1 (5 bases). The CDR3 is made up of 14 amino acids. Germline CDR1 is SGHDT and CDR2 is YYEEEE. V was cut by 0 bases and J by 0 bases, with 6 bases left in between. CDR3: CASSLAGYQETQYF. CDR3 bases: TGTGCCAGCAGCTTGGCAGGGTACCAAGAGACCCAGTACTTC.

In its sample, this clonotype was seen many times. The gene calls are TRBV6-5 and TRBJ2-3, with 7 bases fitting TRBD1. The CDR3 sequence is 16 residues long. Losses at the gene ends were 2 bases for V and 3 bases for J; bases not matched to a gene: 8. From germline, CDR1 is MNHEY and CDR2 SVGAGI. CDR3: CASSYTIEGATDTQYF. The CDR3 DNA is TGTGCCAGCAGTTACACAATCGAGGGGGCGACAGATACGCAGTATTTT.

In its sample, this clonotype was seen many times. This clone may be a read error of a much larger clone one base away. The rearrangement uses TRBV20-1 and TRBJ2-5; tentative D call: TRBD1 (6 bases). Trimming took 4 bases from V and 13 from J, leaving 19 bases between them. This CDR3 has 12 residues. Germline V gives CDR1 DFQATT, CDR2 SNEGSKA (reference sequence). Here the CDR3 reads CSATAMTGTTYF. In nucleotides, the CDR3 is TGCAGTGCTACCGCTATGACCGGGACAACGTACTTC.

In its sample, this clonotype was seen many times. This rearrangement joins TRBV29-1 to TRBJ1-4; D might be TRBD1 (5 bases). The CDR3 runs to 13 residues. The ends were cut back, 7 bases at V and 3 bases at J, with 12 bases in the middle. The germline V gene has CDR1 SQVTM and CDR2 ANQGSEA. In nucleotides, the CDR3 is TGCAGCGCCGGGGGTAGCGCTAATGAAAAACTGTTTTTT. Amino acid sequence: CSAGGSANEKLFF.

This clonotype was counted ten times or more. The genes are TRBV3-1 and TRBJ2-3, with 9 bases that match TRBD1. The V gene's germline CDR1 is LGHDT and CDR2 YNNKEL (reference sequence). V shed 4 bases, J shed 2 bases, and the junction held 1 base outside the gene matches. The CDR3 runs 14 residues. The CDR3 region is CASSRTGATDTQYF. CDR3 DNA: TGTGCCAGCAGCCGGACAGGGGCCACAGATACGCAGTATTTT.

This clonotype was seen many times. The V gene is TRBV2, the J gene TRBJ1-5; perhaps TRBD1 as D (6 bases). The V gene lost 5 bases and the J gene lost 0 bases, with 11 bases spanning the gap. The length of the CDR3 is 15 residues. Germline CDR1 SNHLY, CDR2 FYNNEI. CDR3 DNA sequence: TGTGCCAGCAGTTATACAGGGTATAGCAATCAGCCCCAGCATTTT. Its translation: CASSYTGYSNQPQHF.

This clonotype was observed at least ten times. This chain uses TRBV12-3 or TRBV12-4 with TRBJ2-1, with TRBD2 matching over 11 bases. V shed 2 bases, J shed 6 bases, and the junction held 6 bases outside the gene matches. CDR3 size: 16 residues. Written as DNA, the CDR3 is TGTGCCAGCAGTTTATCACCTAGCGGGGGGTCCAATGAGCAGTTCTTC. Its protein is CASSLSPSGGSNEQFF.

This clonotype was picked up many times. V gene TRBV4-3 combines with J gene TRBJ2-2; 16 bases are a match to TRBD2. With V trimmed by 0 bases and J by 5 bases, 9 bases remained unmatched. Germline V gene sequence: CDR1 LGHNA, CDR2 YSLEER. This CDR3 has 20 residues. CDR3 protein: CASSQDLTGLAGGRTGELFF. CDR3 bases: TGCGCCAGCAGCCAAGATCTTACGGGACTAGCGGGGGGGAGGACCGGGGAGCTGTTTTTT.

The rearrangement links TRBV7-8 to TRBJ1-1, with a tentative D call TRBD1 (6 bases). CDR1 and CDR2 from the germline V gene are SGHVS and FQNEAQ. V was shortened by 0 bases and J by 5 bases, with 10 bases between the two germline ends. This CDR3 comprises 14 residues. The CDR3 region has the DNA TGTGCCAGCAGCTTAGCGCTAGGGGGGACTGAAGCTTTCTTT. Translated: CASSLALGGTEAFF.